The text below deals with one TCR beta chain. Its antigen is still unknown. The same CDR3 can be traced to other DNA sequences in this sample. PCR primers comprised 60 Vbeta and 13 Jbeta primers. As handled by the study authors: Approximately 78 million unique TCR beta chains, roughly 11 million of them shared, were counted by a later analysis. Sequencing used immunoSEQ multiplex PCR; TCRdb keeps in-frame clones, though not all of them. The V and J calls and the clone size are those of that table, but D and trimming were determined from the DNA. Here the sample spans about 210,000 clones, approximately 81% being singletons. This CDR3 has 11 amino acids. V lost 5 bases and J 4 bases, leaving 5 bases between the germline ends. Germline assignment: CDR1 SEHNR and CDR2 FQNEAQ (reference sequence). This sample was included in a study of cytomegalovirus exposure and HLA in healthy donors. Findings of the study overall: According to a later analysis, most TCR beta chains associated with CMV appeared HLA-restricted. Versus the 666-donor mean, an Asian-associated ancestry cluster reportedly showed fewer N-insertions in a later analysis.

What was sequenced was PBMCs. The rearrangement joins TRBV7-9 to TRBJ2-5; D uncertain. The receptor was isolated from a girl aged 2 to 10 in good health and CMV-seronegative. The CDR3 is CASSPRETQYF. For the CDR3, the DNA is TGTGCCAGCAGCCCGAGAGAGACCCAGTACTTC.